This T cell receptor (beta chain) was observed in a study of T cells after yellow fever vaccination. There are many counts of this clonotype. V lost 4 bases, J lost 4 bases, and 11 bases lay in between. CDR3 size: 14 residues. The germline V gene encodes CDR1 MNHEY and CDR2 SVGEGT. TCRdb used MiXCR to reprocess the 5' RACE reads, holding one entry per CDR3 protein. The sample includes some 29,000 distinct CDR3 sequences, 5% to 6% of them seen just once. Sequenced here: CD8+ T cells sorted from PBMCs, sampled 10 days after the yellow fever booster vaccination. The rearrangement uses TRBV6-2 or TRBV6-3 and TRBJ2-1; D is unclear. The TCR originated in a man aged 25 to 45 who received the YFV17D yellow fever vaccine. The CDR3 DNA reads TGTGCCAGCAGTTTCCTCGACCGGTACAATGAGCAGTTCTTC. Translating it yields CASSFLDRYNEQFF.